A selection of T cell receptor beta chains follows, all from one sample in a study of shared clonotypes between healthy human individuals. TCRdb's table, derived via immunoSEQ multiplex PCR, lists solely in-frame clones and lacks some. The profile covers about 2.1 million clones, with around 93% appearing a single time and roughly 1.7% taken by the ten largest. The sequencing input was naive CD8+ T cells from PBMCs. Source of these receptors: a man aged 18 to 30 in good health. Some clones in this sample may be carry-over from other donors' samples. The CDR3 runs from the conserved cysteine through the conserved F or W. Each record gives: J gene, CDR3 length, clone size, V gene, D gene, CDR3 protein, CDR3 DNA. The D gene is left open where the match is weak. Expanded clones are given a class, and other clones once, few, many or no size at all.

j_gene: TRBJ2-7
len: 20
abundance: .
v_gene: TRBV27
d_gene: TRBD1
CDR3aa: CASSPAGTGIVWGSGYEQYF
CDR3nt: TGTGCCAGCAGCCCTGCCGGGACAGGGATAGTATGGGGTAGCGGATACGAGCAGTACTTC

j_gene: TRBJ2-7
len: 14
abundance: .
v_gene: TRBV15
d_gene: .
CDR3aa: CATSVFAAAYEQYF
CDR3nt: TGTGCCACCAGCGTCTTCGCGGCCGCCTACGAGCAGTACTTC

j_gene: TRBJ2-1
len: 14
abundance: .
v_gene: TRBV13
d_gene: .
CDR3aa: CASSPGRRGNEQFF
CDR3nt: TGTGCCAGCAGCCCCGGGCGGAGAGGGAATGAGCAGTTCTTC

j_gene: TRBJ2-3
len: 13
abundance: once
v_gene: TRBV11-2
d_gene: TRBD1
CDR3aa: CASSSTGPNTQYF
CDR3nt: TGTGCCAGCAGCTCGACAGGGCCGAATACGCAGTATTTT

j_gene: TRBJ2-1
len: 16
abundance: .
v_gene: TRBV9
d_gene: TRBD2
CDR3aa: CASSTWTSGIHNEQFF
CDR3nt: TGTGCCAGCAGCACATGGACTAGCGGGATACACAATGAGCAGTTCTTC

j_gene: TRBJ2-3
len: 15
abundance: .
v_gene: TRBV6-5
d_gene: TRBD1
CDR3aa: CASSAGQGGTDTQYF
CDR3nt: TGTGCCAGCAGTGCAGGACAGGGTGGCACAGATACGCAGTATTTT

j_gene: TRBJ2-4
len: 18
abundance: .
v_gene: TRBV11-2
d_gene: .
CDR3aa: CASSLDRETGTSKNIQYF
CDR3nt: TGTGCCAGCAGCTTAGATAGGGAGACAGGGACTTCCAAAAACATTCAGTACTTC

j_gene: TRBJ2-7
len: 16
abundance: .
v_gene: TRBV30
d_gene: TRBD2
CDR3aa: CAWSKPSSGVSYEQYF
CDR3nt: TGTGCCTGGAGTAAACCTTCTAGCGGGGTCTCCTACGAGCAGTACTTC

j_gene: TRBJ1-1
len: 14
abundance: .
v_gene: TRBV27
d_gene: .
CDR3aa: CASSLVMGTTEAFF
CDR3nt: TGTGCCAGCAGTTTAGTAATGGGGACCACTGAAGCTTTCTTT

j_gene: TRBJ2-7
len: 15
abundance: .
v_gene: TRBV6-5
d_gene: TRBD2
CDR3aa: CASSPSGGWSYEQYF
CDR3nt: TGTGCCAGCAGTCCCTCGGGGGGGTGGTCCTACGAGCAGTACTTC

j_gene: TRBJ2-5
len: 14
abundance: once
v_gene: TRBV5-1
d_gene: .
CDR3aa: CASSLGKGLETQYF
CDR3nt: TGCGCCAGCAGCTTGGGTAAGGGGCTGGAGACCCAGTACTTC

j_gene: TRBJ1-5
len: 14
abundance: few
v_gene: TRBV27
d_gene: .
CDR3aa: CASSLQGYNQPQHF
CDR3nt: TGTGCCAGCAGTTTGCAAGGATACAATCAGCCCCAGCATTTT

j_gene: TRBJ2-7
len: 12
abundance: .
v_gene: TRBV2
d_gene: .
CDR3aa: CASTPRAYEQYF
CDR3nt: TGTGCCAGCACCCCGCGGGCCTACGAGCAGTACTTC

j_gene: TRBJ2-5
len: 17
abundance: .
v_gene: TRBV5-4
d_gene: TRBD1
CDR3aa: CASSLGGQGAKRETQYF
CDR3nt: TGTGCCAGCAGCTTGGGGGGACAGGGGGCTAAGAGGGAGACCCAGTACTTC

j_gene: TRBJ2-7
len: 15
abundance: .
v_gene: TRBV2
d_gene: .
CDR3aa: CASSEGGSDHYEQYF
CDR3nt: TGTGCCAGCAGTGAGGGCGGATCTGATCACTACGAGCAGTACTTC

j_gene: TRBJ2-2
len: 15
abundance: .
v_gene: TRBV19
d_gene: .
CDR3aa: CASTPGRKVAGELFF
CDR3nt: TGTGCCAGTACCCCGGGACGGAAGGTGGCCGGGGAGCTGTTTTTT

j_gene: TRBJ1-2
len: 18
abundance: once
v_gene: TRBV11-2
d_gene: TRBD1
CDR3aa: CASSPRDRAPTLNYGYTF
CDR3nt: TGTGCCAGCAGCCCTCGGGACAGAGCGCCTACCTTAAACTATGGCTACACCTTC

j_gene: TRBJ2-2
len: 18
abundance: .
v_gene: TRBV4-3
d_gene: TRBD2
CDR3aa: CASSQGGLAGLGTGELFF
CDR3nt: TGCGCCAGCAGCCAAGGGGGACTAGCGGGTCTGGGGACCGGGGAGCTGTTTTTT

j_gene: TRBJ2-7
len: 16
abundance: once
v_gene: TRBV7-3
d_gene: .
CDR3aa: CASSPYPRGRFDEQYF
CDR3nt: TGTGCCAGCAGCCCTTACCCTCGGGGGCGGTTTGACGAGCAGTACTTC

j_gene: TRBJ2-7
len: 15
abundance: .
v_gene: TRBV4-2
d_gene: TRBD2
CDR3aa: CASSQGVSGGYEQYF
CDR3nt: TGTGCCAGCAGCCAAGGTGTGTCGGGAGGGTACGAGCAGTACTTC

j_gene: TRBJ1-2
len: 16
abundance: once
v_gene: TRBV10-2
d_gene: .
CDR3aa: CASSSRGGAQNYGYTF
CDR3nt: TGCGCCAGCAGTTCCCGGGGAGGGGCGCAGAACTATGGCTACACCTTC

j_gene: TRBJ2-5
len: 15
abundance: .
v_gene: TRBV4-1
d_gene: TRBD2
CDR3aa: CASSPQGLVRETQYF
CDR3nt: TGCGCCAGCAGCCCCCAAGGACTAGTGCGAGAGACCCAGTACTTC

j_gene: TRBJ2-7
len: 13
abundance: .
v_gene: TRBV28
d_gene: .
CDR3aa: CASSLSLGREQYF
CDR3nt: TGTGCCAGCAGTTTATCGTTAGGGCGAGAGCAGTACTTC

j_gene: TRBJ2-5
len: 17
abundance: .
v_gene: TRBV7-2
d_gene: TRBD1
CDR3aa: CASSNRTGGDRQETQYF
CDR3nt: TGTGCCAGCAGCAACCGGACAGGGGGGGATAGACAAGAGACCCAGTACTTC

j_gene: TRBJ2-5
len: 16
abundance: .
v_gene: TRBV9
d_gene: TRBD1
CDR3aa: CASSVGGQGMGETQYF
CDR3nt: TGTGCCAGCAGCGTAGGGGGACAGGGAATGGGAGAGACCCAGTACTTC

j_gene: TRBJ2-7
len: 14
abundance: .
v_gene: TRBV11-2
d_gene: .
CDR3aa: CASSSRDESYEQYF
CDR3nt: TGTGCCAGCAGCTCACGGGATGAATCCTACGAGCAGTACTTC

j_gene: TRBJ2-5
len: 14
abundance: .
v_gene: TRBV7-9
d_gene: .
CDR3aa: CASSPEGPMWTQYF
CDR3nt: TGTGCCAGCAGCCCCGAGGGGCCCATGTGGACCCAGTACTTC

j_gene: TRBJ2-1
len: 16
abundance: .
v_gene: TRBV27
d_gene: TRBD2
CDR3aa: CASRQSTSGRRAEQFF
CDR3nt: TGTGCCAGCAGGCAATCGACTAGCGGGAGGCGGGCAGAGCAGTTCTTC

j_gene: TRBJ2-7
len: 16
abundance: .
v_gene: TRBV6-1
d_gene: TRBD2
CDR3aa: CASSESRASGNYEQYF
CDR3nt: TGTGCCAGCAGTGAAAGTCGGGCTAGCGGGAACTACGAGCAGTACTTC

j_gene: TRBJ2-1
len: 14
abundance: .
v_gene: TRBV27
d_gene: .
CDR3aa: CASSLYASNNEQFF
CDR3nt: TGTGCCAGCAGTTTATATGCTAGCAACAATGAGCAGTTCTTC

j_gene: TRBJ2-1
len: 16
abundance: .
v_gene: TRBV2
d_gene: .
CDR3aa: CARTRKGLSSYNEQFF
CDR3nt: TGTGCCAGGACCCGTAAGGGTCTGAGCTCCTACAATGAGCAGTTCTTC

j_gene: TRBJ2-3
len: 17
abundance: .
v_gene: TRBV18
d_gene: .
CDR3aa: CASSPRVPTPGTDTQYF
CDR3nt: TGTGCCAGCTCACCACGGGTTCCCACCCCCGGCACAGATACGCAGTATTTT

j_gene: TRBJ1-2
len: 13
abundance: .
v_gene: TRBV28
d_gene: .
CDR3aa: CASSLTVNYGYTF
CDR3nt: TGTGCCAGCAGTCTAACGGTAAACTATGGCTACACCTTC

j_gene: TRBJ2-1
len: 17
abundance: .
v_gene: TRBV7-6
d_gene: TRBD2
CDR3aa: CASSLAASGRLGNEQFF
CDR3nt: TGTGCCAGCAGCTTAGCCGCTAGCGGGAGGCTTGGGAATGAGCAGTTCTTC

j_gene: TRBJ2-7
len: 15
abundance: .
v_gene: TRBV6-5
d_gene: .
CDR3aa: CASSYLSTTGPEQYF
CDR3nt: TGTGCCAGCAGTTACCTTTCAACGACAGGCCCCGAGCAGTACTTC

j_gene: TRBJ2-7
len: 14
abundance: .
v_gene: TRBV7-9
d_gene: .
CDR3aa: CASSLGDTLGEQYF
CDR3nt: TGTGCCAGCAGCTTAGGGGACACCCTCGGCGAGCAGTACTTC

j_gene: TRBJ2-3
len: 17
abundance: .
v_gene: TRBV15
d_gene: .
CDR3aa: CATSRDLGRGGPDTQYF
CDR3nt: TGTGCCACCAGCAGAGATCTGGGCAGGGGAGGCCCAGATACGCAGTATTTT

j_gene: TRBJ2-3
len: 17
abundance: .
v_gene: TRBV4-1
d_gene: .
CDR3aa: CASSQDTTGLGTDTQYF
CDR3nt: TGCGCCAGCAGCCAAGATACCACAGGGTTGGGTACAGATACGCAGTATTTT

j_gene: TRBJ2-7
len: 14
abundance: .
v_gene: TRBV2
d_gene: .
CDR3aa: CASSDRGRDLEQYF
CDR3nt: TGTGCCAGCAGTGATAGGGGACGGGACCTCGAGCAGTACTTC

j_gene: TRBJ1-6
len: 14
abundance: .
v_gene: TRBV28
d_gene: TRBD1
CDR3aa: CASSYGTDNSPLHF
CDR3nt: TGTGCCAGCAGTTACGGGACAGACAATTCACCCCTCCACTTT